This TCR beta chain was found in a study of cytomegalovirus exposure and HLA in healthy donors. This CDR3 comprises 15 residues. Germline CDR1 SGHTA, CDR2 FQGNSA. Trimming at V came to 4 bases and at J to 3 bases, leaving 4 bases not matched to a gene. Amplification used 60 Vbeta primers and 13 Jbeta primers. Method: immunoSEQ multiplex PCR; TCRdb's copy keeps in-frame clones and lacks some. In the table there are 100,000 or so clones, roughly 85% of which are singletons. The clonotype comes from a man aged 35-49 years in good health and CMV-seronegative. The chain joins TRBV7-2 to TRBJ1-4, with 8 bases matching TRBD1. Sequencing was performed on PBMCs. The CDR3 DNA reads as TGTGCCAGCAGCTCTAGACAGGGGTCTAATGAAAAACTGTTTTTT. It encodes CASSSRQGSNEKLFF.